This is a list of T cell receptor beta chains from one sample in a study of blood T cell repertoires in COVID-19. The assay was immunoSEQ multiplex PCR, and TCRdb's table has in-frame clones only and misses some. The sample has some 70,000 clones; approximately 80% are singletons. Sequencing was carried out using peripheral blood. The origin of the receptors is a man aged 50 or older with COVID-19, enrolled during active disease. The CDR3 runs from the conserved cysteine through the conserved F or W. The order of the fields is J gene, clone size, D gene, V gene, CDR3 DNA, CDR3 protein. D genes are given only for firm matches. A row's size may be missing; if present it is once, few, many or a size class.

j_gene: TRBJ2-1
abundance: -
d_gene: TRBD2
v_gene: TRBV10-3
CDR3nt: TGTGCCATCAGTGTGGGGCGGGAGGGCGATGAGCAGTTCTTC
CDR3aa: CAISVGREGDEQFF

j_gene: TRBJ2-3
abundance: few
d_gene: TRBD2
v_gene: TRBV28
CDR3nt: TGTGCCAGCAGCAAGACTAGCGGGAGGACGATTAGCACAGATACGCAGTATTTT
CDR3aa: CASSKTSGRTISTDTQYF

j_gene: TRBJ2-1
abundance: once
d_gene: TRBD2
v_gene: TRBV18
CDR3nt: TGTGCCAGCTCAGCCGGGACTAGCGGTTACAATGAGCAGTTCTTC
CDR3aa: CASSAGTSGYNEQFF

j_gene: TRBJ1-4
abundance: -
d_gene: -
v_gene: TRBV5-1
CDR3nt: TGCGCCAGCAGCTTGGATCAGGGTTCGGCTAATGAAAAACTGTTTTTT
CDR3aa: CASSLDQGSANEKLFF

j_gene: TRBJ2-7
abundance: -
d_gene: -
v_gene: TRBV28
CDR3nt: TGTGCCAGCAGTTTCAATCTTCTACCCTACGAGCAGTACTTC
CDR3aa: CASSFNLLPYEQYF

j_gene: TRBJ2-2
abundance: few
d_gene: TRBD2
v_gene: TRBV5-1
CDR3nt: TGCGCCAGCAGCTTGAGCGGGGCCCTGAACACCGGGGAGCTGTTTTTT
CDR3aa: CASSLSGALNTGELFF

j_gene: TRBJ1-5
abundance: -
d_gene: TRBD1
v_gene: TRBV19
CDR3nt: TGTGCCAGTAGTATAGAAGACAGGGGCAAGGGTCAGCCCCAGCATTTT
CDR3aa: CASSIEDRGKGQPQHF

j_gene: TRBJ2-1
abundance: -
d_gene: -
v_gene: TRBV12-3/TRBV12-4
CDR3nt: TGTGCCAGCAGTTTAACTTCCTACAATGAGCAGTTCTTC
CDR3aa: CASSLTSYNEQFF

j_gene: TRBJ2-1
abundance: -
d_gene: TRBD2
v_gene: TRBV5-1
CDR3nt: TGCGCCAGCAGCCCAGGGACTAGCGGGCGGGGAAATGAGCAGTTCTTC
CDR3aa: CASSPGTSGRGNEQFF

j_gene: TRBJ1-2
abundance: -
d_gene: -
v_gene: TRBV3-1/TRBV3-2
CDR3nt: TGTGCCAGCAGCGACTTTAATATTTATGGCTACACCTTC
CDR3aa: CASSDFNIYGYTF

j_gene: TRBJ1-1
abundance: -
d_gene: TRBD1
v_gene: TRBV30
CDR3nt: TGTGCCTGGAGTGAAACAGGGGTGAACACTGAAGCTTTCTTT
CDR3aa: CAWSETGVNTEAFF

j_gene: TRBJ1-5
abundance: -
d_gene: -
v_gene: TRBV19
CDR3nt: TGTGCCAGTAGGACCAACTCGGGACAACAGCCCCAGCATTTT
CDR3aa: CASRTNSGQQPQHF

j_gene: TRBJ2-6
abundance: few
d_gene: TRBD1
v_gene: TRBV30
CDR3nt: TGTGCCTGGAGTGTGGGACAGGGATCCTTTGGGGCCAACGTCCTGACTTTC
CDR3aa: CAWSVGQGSFGANVLTF

j_gene: TRBJ1-5
abundance: -
d_gene: -
v_gene: TRBV18
CDR3nt: TGTGCCAGCTCACCAATGGGCCCTCTTAGCAATCAGCCCCAGCATTTT
CDR3aa: CASSPMGPLSNQPQHF

j_gene: TRBJ2-4
abundance: once
d_gene: -
v_gene: TRBV3-1/TRBV3-2
CDR3nt: TGTGCCAGCAGCCAAGATCTAACAGGCGGAAACATTCAGTACTTC
CDR3aa: CASSQDLTGGNIQYF

j_gene: TRBJ1-4
abundance: once
d_gene: -
v_gene: TRBV5-1
CDR3nt: TGCGCCAGCAGCGATCCACAGGCTCCCGTTGGAAAACTGTTTTTT
CDR3aa: CASSDPQAPVGKLFF

j_gene: TRBJ2-7
abundance: -
d_gene: TRBD1
v_gene: TRBV5-1
CDR3nt: TGCGCCAGCAGCTTGGAGATCGAGGGAGGGACAGGGGGCCACGAGCAGTACTTC
CDR3aa: CASSLEIEGGTGGHEQYF

j_gene: TRBJ1-1
abundance: -
d_gene: -
v_gene: TRBV19
CDR3nt: TGTGCCAGTAGTACAGGGTTGGCTGAAGCTTTCTTT
CDR3aa: CASSTGLAEAFF

j_gene: TRBJ2-1
abundance: -
d_gene: TRBD2
v_gene: TRBV7-3
CDR3nt: TGTGCCAGCAGCACCCGTAGCGGGAGGCCATACAATGAGCAGTTCTTC
CDR3aa: CASSTRSGRPYNEQFF

j_gene: TRBJ2-2
abundance: -
d_gene: TRBD1
v_gene: TRBV7-6
CDR3nt: TGTGCCAGCAGCCCCCTTTGGGACAGTAACACCGGGGAGCTGTTTTTT
CDR3aa: CASSPLWDSNTGELFF

j_gene: TRBJ2-7
abundance: -
d_gene: TRBD1
v_gene: TRBV5-1
CDR3nt: TGCGCCAGCAGCCGGACAGGGGGCCCAAAAAGCTCCTACGAGCAGTACTTC
CDR3aa: CASSRTGGPKSSYEQYF

j_gene: TRBJ1-1
abundance: -
d_gene: TRBD1
v_gene: TRBV6-5
CDR3nt: TGTGCCAGCAGTAAAACCAGGGGGAGGTACACTGAAGCTTTCTTT
CDR3aa: CASSKTRGRYTEAFF

j_gene: TRBJ2-1
abundance: few
d_gene: -
v_gene: TRBV2
CDR3nt: TGTGCCAGCAGTGTCGGCGGGAACTACAATGAGCAGTTCTTC
CDR3aa: CASSVGGNYNEQFF

j_gene: TRBJ2-1
abundance: -
d_gene: TRBD2
v_gene: TRBV28
CDR3nt: TGTGCCAGCAAACGGACTAGTTTTACTGAGCAGTTCTTC
CDR3aa: CASKRTSFTEQFF

j_gene: TRBJ2-1
abundance: -
d_gene: -
v_gene: TRBV25-1
CDR3nt: TGTGCCAGCAGTGAGGACAGTAGCCTCGGCCCCTACAATGAGCAGTTCTTC
CDR3aa: CASSEDSSLGPYNEQFF

j_gene: TRBJ2-1
abundance: -
d_gene: -
v_gene: TRBV19
CDR3nt: TGTGCCAGTAGTGTTACAGGGAACTTACCCTACAATGAGCAGTTCTTC
CDR3aa: CASSVTGNLPYNEQFF

j_gene: TRBJ2-1
abundance: -
d_gene: TRBD1
v_gene: TRBV19
CDR3nt: TGTGCCAGTAGTATCAGGGGGCCGTATGAGCAGTTCTTC
CDR3aa: CASSIRGPYEQFF

j_gene: TRBJ2-5
abundance: -
d_gene: -
v_gene: TRBV18
CDR3nt: TGTGCCAGCTCACCCCCCGGACAATGGGAGACCCAGTACTTC
CDR3aa: CASSPPGQWETQYF

j_gene: TRBJ2-3
abundance: once
d_gene: TRBD2
v_gene: TRBV5-4
CDR3nt: TGTGCCAGCAGCTTGGATGCGGGAGGGCTGTATACGCAGTATTTT
CDR3aa: CASSLDAGGLYTQYF

j_gene: TRBJ2-5
abundance: -
d_gene: TRBD2
v_gene: TRBV6-5
CDR3nt: TGTGCCAGCAGTTACGGGGCGGGAGGGCCGGTAAAGACCCAGTACTTC
CDR3aa: CASSYGAGGPVKTQYF